This T cell receptor (beta chain) stems from a study of PD-L1 blockade in urothelial cancer. About the study: Blood analysis occurred 3 weeks (second dose) and 6 weeks after treatment start.

The germline V gene has CDR1 LNHDA and CDR2 SQIVND (reference sequence). This CDR3 has 14 residues. V trimming: 5 bases; J trimming: 4 bases; junction bases outside the gene matches: 4. Spiking of synthetic TCR analog templates was performed in each PCR. The method was immunoSEQ multiplex PCR; TCRdb's version includes in-frame clones alone and lacks a portion of them. The profile shows some 76,000 clones, 70% to 90% of them singletons. The chain carries TRBV19 and TRBJ2-2; 7 bases match TRBD2. The clonotype originates from a man aged 55 to 70 with urothelial cancer. Sample: PBMCs, taken around atezolizumab (anti-PD-L1) treatment. CDR3 DNA sequence: TGTGCCAGTAGTCCAGCGGGGTTCACCGGGGAGCTGTTTTTT. Protein: CASSPAGFTGELFF.